This T cell receptor beta chain came from a study of Graves' ophthalmopathy and Graves' hyperthyroidism. General study findings and limits: Blood was where most expanded thyroid clonotypes above 0.001 frequency also turned up.

Notes on this clonotype: Its antigen is currently unknown.

Transcripts of RNA were the source for amplifying TCR beta CDR3 regions. Second-round multiplex PCR came after a first-round RT-PCR that employed HTBI primers. TCRdb called the multiplex PCR reads again in MiXCR, with one record for every CDR3 protein. The table includes around 670,000 distinct CDR3 sequences, roughly 41% detected once. Trimming left V 0 bases short and J 7 bases short, with 9 bases between. The V gene's germline CDR1 is ENHRY and CDR2 SYGVKD. The CDR3 contains 14 residues. The sequencing input was peripheral blood. This rearrangement joins TRBV10-3 to TRBJ2-2; unclear D gene. The receptor was derived from an adult man with Graves' ophthalmopathy. As DNA, the CDR3 is TGTGCCATCAGTGAGTCTGTCGCTAGCGGGGAGCTGTTTTTT. It specifies CAISESVASGELFF.